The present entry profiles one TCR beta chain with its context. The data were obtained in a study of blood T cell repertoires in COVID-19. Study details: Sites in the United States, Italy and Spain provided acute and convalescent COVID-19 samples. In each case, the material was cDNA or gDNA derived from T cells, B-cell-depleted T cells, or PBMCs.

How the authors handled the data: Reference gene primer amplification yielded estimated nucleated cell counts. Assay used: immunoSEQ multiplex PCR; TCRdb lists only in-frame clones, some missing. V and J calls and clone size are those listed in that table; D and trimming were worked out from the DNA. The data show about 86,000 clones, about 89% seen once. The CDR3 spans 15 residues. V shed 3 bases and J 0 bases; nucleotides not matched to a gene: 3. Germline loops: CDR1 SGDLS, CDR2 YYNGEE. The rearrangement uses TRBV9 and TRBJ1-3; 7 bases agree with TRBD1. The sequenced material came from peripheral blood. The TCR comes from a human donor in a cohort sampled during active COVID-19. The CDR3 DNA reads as TGTGCCAGCAGCGACAGGGGCCCCTCTGGAAACACCATATATTTT. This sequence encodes CASSDRGPSGNTIYF.